The T cell receptor beta chain described here comes from a study of blood T cell repertoires in COVID-19. On the study more broadly: T cells, B-cell-depleted T cells, or PBMCs supplied cDNA or gDNA.

The repertoire was sequenced with immunoSEQ multiplex PCR; TCRdb's copy has only in-frame clones and lacks some. The profile shows a few hundred thousand clones, about 85% of them singletons. The participants were between roughly 18 and 100 years old and came from 24 US areas. Grouping used clinical history reported by participants in a survey and questionnaire. Germline V gene data show CDR1 as WSHSY and CDR2 as SAAADI. This CDR3 has 14 residues. Trimming left V 5 bases short and J 2 bases short, with 12 bases between. This TCR came from a woman in her fifties or sixties who had been exposed to COVID-19. V gene TRBV10-2 combines with J gene TRBJ1-2; D perhaps matches TRBD1 (6 bases). The sequenced material came from PBMCs or T cells enriched from blood (not recorded which). The CDR3 is CASSPTGQNYGYTF. The CDR3 DNA follows: TGCGCCAGCAGTCCTACAGGGCAAAACTATGGCTACACCTTC.